One and the same sample provided the 5 T cell receptor beta chains below, sequenced in a study of CD8+ T cells in alopecia areata. Extracted RNA was reverse transcribed, and the resulting cDNA served as sequencing template. Profiling relied on immunoSEQ multiplex PCR, and the TCRdb table lists in-frame clones only, not all of them. Among roughly 64,000 clones, 44% were seen once, and the ten largest hold about 53%. The material sequenced was NKG2D-low CD8+ T cells sorted from blood. The receptors come from a human donor with alopecia areata.

V and J are TRBV9 and TRBJ1-2, with a weak D call TRBD1 (6 bases). The V gene's germline CDR1 is SGDLS and CDR2 YYNGEE. The CDR3 is 14 amino acids. V lost 3 bases, J lost 6 bases, and 15 bases lay in between. As DNA, the CDR3 is TGTGCCAGCAGCGGCGGAGCCGGGGGCGATGGCTACACCTTC. Its translation is CASSGGAGGDGYTF.

This clone was seen only once. The chain has TRBV27 and TRBJ2-7; D assignment may be TRBD1 or TRBD2 (5 bases each). CDR1 and CDR2 (germline): MNHEY, SMNVEV (reference sequence). CDR3 length: 14 residues. V was cut by 2 bases and J by 0 bases, with 8 bases left in between. CDR3 DNA sequence: TGTGCCAGCAGTTTAAGTGGGGGCTCCTACGAGCAGTACTTC. This encodes CASSLSGGSYEQYF.

This clone was observed a handful of times. The chain has TRBV29-1 and TRBJ2-2, with D unresolved. With 4 bases removed from V and 6 bases from J, the gap between germline ends came to 12 bases. The V gene's germline CDR1 is SQVTM and CDR2 ANQGSEA. The CDR3 has 13 amino acids. The CDR3 protein is CSVVARQAGELFF. CDR3 sequence (DNA): TGCAGCGTTGTGGCCAGGCAGGCCGGGGAGCTGTTTTTT.

In this sample, this clone turned up a few times. Other nucleotide sequences from this sample produce the same CDR3. The chain couples TRBV29-1 to TRBJ2-7, with D possibly TRBD1 on 6 matching bases. V was pared by 4 bases and J by 3 bases, with 7 bases between. CDR3 size: 11 residues. Germline V gives CDR1 SQVTM, CDR2 ANQGSEA. The CDR3 protein is CSVADSYEQYF. DNA of the CDR3: TGCAGCGTTGCGGACAGCTACGAGCAGTACTTC.

The chain recombines TRBV29-1 with TRBJ1-1; 7 positions agree with TRBD1. V trimming: 7 bases; J trimming: 1 base; junction bases outside the gene matches: 6. Per germline, CDR1 SQVTM and CDR2 ANQGSEA. This CDR3 has 13 residues. The CDR3 is CSALQGTNTEAFF. DNA of the CDR3: TGCAGCGCTCTACAGGGGACGAACACTGAAGCTTTCTTT. Together with reference TRBV29-1 and TRBJ1-1, the CDR3 gives the full variable domain: SAVISQKPSRDICQRGTSLTIQCQVDSQVTMMFWYRQQPGQSLTLIATANQGSEATYESGFVIDKFPISRPNLTFSTLTVSNMSPEDSSIYLCSALQGTNTEAFFGQGTRLTVV.